This record concerns one TCR beta chain sequence. Its antigen is not known. The data belong to a study of beta chain features in type 1 diabetes. Expressed TCRB transcripts were sequenced after all isolated RNA was converted to cDNA. Some clones are missing from TCRdb's copy, which holds only in-frame ones; the method was immunoSEQ multiplex PCR. The repertoire consists of roughly 150,000 clones, with roughly 11% occurring once and the leading ten covering about 1.9%. One heparinised blood draw averaging approximately 120 mL was given by each donor. The study's findings and limits: Naive, central memory and Treg TCRB repertoires appeared more alike in patients than in healthy donors.

Trimming cost V 0 bases and J 3 bases, with 11 bases left between them. From germline, CDR1 is SGHAT and CDR2 FQNNGV. The CDR3 extends over 16 amino acids. This TCR derives from a man younger than 35 in good health. Source material: central memory CD4+ T cells from blood. The chain couples TRBV11-2 to TRBJ1-4, with D perhaps TRBD1 (6 bases). CDR3 sequence: CASSLDTGQPNEKLFF. DNA for the CDR3: TGTGCCAGCAGCTTAGATACGGGACAACCTAATGAAAAACTGTTTTTT.